The clone carrying this TCR beta chain was seen a few times. Its antigen is unknown. All donors were healthy, and all were Caucasian. The sample belongs to a study of identical twins. The study, taken as a whole, reports: Alpha sequences out of frame and shared by twins had excess low generation probability.

TCRdb recomputed calls from the 5' RACE reads with MiXCR, one row per CDR3 protein. Of hundreds of thousands of distinct CDR3 sequences listed, 5.5% to 6.5% are singletons. Germline lookup yields CDR1 MDHEN and CDR2 SYDVKM. Trimming left V 5 bases short and J 0 bases short, with 16 bases between. The CDR3 runs 16 residues. The sequenced sample was naive T cells sorted from blood. This TCR derives from a man aged 18 to 35 in good health. The rearrangement joins TRBV28 to TRBJ2-5; TRBD1 is a possible D gene (6 bases). The CDR3 nucleotides read TGTGCCAGCAGTCCGACAGGAAGTGCGTACCAAGAGACCCAGTACTTC. It yields the protein CASSPTGSAYQETQYF.